This T cell receptor beta chain was sequenced in a study of monozygotic twins with inflammatory bowel disease. CDR1 and CDR2 from the germline V gene are SNHLY and FYNNEI. There are 14 residues in the CDR3. TCRdb re-analyzed the 5' RACE reads; it lists each CDR3 protein once, without DNA. Listed are about 160,000 distinct CDR3 sequences; roughly 2.4% falls within the top ten. This rearrangement joins TRBV2 to TRBJ1-4. This clonotype was obtained from a human donor with ulcerative colitis or Crohn's disease, or a healthy co-twin of an affected twin (not recorded which). The sample consisted of blood. CDR3 region: CASSDKVVLEKLFF. Full variable domain (missing parts from reference TRBV2 and TRBJ1-4): EPEVTQTPSHQVTQMGQEVILRCVPISNHLYFYWYRQILGQKVEFLVSFYNNEISEKSEIFDDQFSVERPDGSNFTLKIRSTKLEDSAMYFCASSDKVVLEKLFFGSGTQLSVL.